The rows below give T cell receptor beta chains drawn from one sample of a study of spatial heterogeneity in lung cancer. Each CDR3 protein is one row after TCRdb ran MiXCR on the 5' RACE reads. The data contain 110,000 or so distinct CDR3 sequences, 11% of them seen just once; the ten biggest clones take up 20% to 25%. The material sequenced was PBMCs, taken at follow-up. These receptors came from a female donor with early-stage non-small cell lung cancer. Both conserved end residues are part of each CDR3. Each record gives: V gene, D gene, clone size, J gene, CDR3 DNA, CDR3 protein. D genes are given only for firm matches. Clone sizes are given selectively: once, few, many, or a class where the clone is expanded.

TRBV11-1	TRBD2	many	TRBJ2-3	TGTGCCAGCAGCATACTAGCGGGACAGTACGGAGGTACAGATACGCAGTATTTT	CASSILAGQYGGTDTQYF
TRBV28	TRBD1	few	TRBJ1-3	TGTGCCAGCAGTTTATACCCGGGACAGGGTTTCGGAAACACCATATATTTT	CASSLYPGQGFGNTIYF
TRBV27	NA	few	TRBJ1-5	TGTGCCAGCAGTTTAAAACCTTATAGCAATCAGCCCCAGCATTTT	CASSLKPYSNQPQHF
TRBV30	TRBD1	few	TRBJ1-1	TGTGCCCGGAGGGGGCTGAGGAACACTGAAGCTTTCTTT	CARRGLRNTEAFF
TRBV14	TRBD2	NA	TRBJ2-5	TGTGCCAGCAGCCAAGAGGGGTTACTAGCGGGAGGCAGGGAGACCCAGTACTTC	CASSQEGLLAGGRETQYF
TRBV28	NA	NA	TRBJ1-1	TGTGCCAGCAGTTTCAGGGTCTGGAACACTGAAGCTTTCTTT	CASSFRVWNTEAFF
TRBV5-6	TRBD1	many	TRBJ2-1	TGTGCCAGCAGCTTGGTCAGGGGGAACGAGCAGTTCTTC	CASSLVRGNEQFF
TRBV5-5	TRBD1	few	TRBJ2-2	TGTGCCAGCAGCCAACAGGGGCCCCTAAGGGGCACCGGGGAGCTGTTTTTT	CASSQQGPLRGTGELFF
TRBV7-2	NA	NA	TRBJ1-1	TGTGCCAGCAGCACGACTTACAGGAACACTGAAGCTTTCTTT	CASSTTYRNTEAFF
TRBV28	TRBD1	NA	TRBJ1-6	TGTGCCAGCAGTTCCGGACAGGCCAAGAGCTCCTATAATTCACCCCTCCACTTT	CASSSGQAKSSYNSPLHF
TRBV20-1	TRBD1	many	TRBJ1-5	TGCAGTGCTGCCCCGGCACAGGGGGGCAATCAGCCCCAGCATTTT	CSAAPAQGGNQPQHF
TRBV12-3/TRBV12-4	NA	NA	TRBJ2-1	TGTGCCAGCAGTTCCCCCCGGGAGTCGAATGAGCAGTTCTTC	CASSSPRESNEQFF
TRBV28	TRBD2	NA	TRBJ2-1	TGTGCCAGCAGTTCCCCGACTAGCCACCCCGCTAGCTCCTACAATGAGCAGTTCTTC	CASSSPTSHPASSYNEQFF
TRBV12-3/TRBV12-4	TRBD1	many	TRBJ2-2	TGTGCCAGCACTTTGGGACAGACGCACACCGGGGAGCTGTTTTTT	CASTLGQTHTGELFF
TRBV28	NA	NA	TRBJ2-7	TGTGCCAGCAGTACTACATACCACGAGCAGTACTTC	CASSTTYHEQYF
TRBV10-3	TRBD1	few	TRBJ1-3	TGTGCCATCAGTATACAGGGGGCCGACACCATATATTTT	CAISIQGADTIYF
TRBV5-5	TRBD1	NA	TRBJ1-3	TGTGCCAGCAGGGACAGGAGCTCTGGAAACACCATATATTTT	CASRDRSSGNTIYF
TRBV6-1	NA	many	TRBJ2-1	TGTGCCAGCAGTGATCTCGTCGGGGCCCCATCGCGTCGGGAGCAGTTCTTC	CASSDLVGAPSRREQFF
TRBV18	NA	few	TRBJ1-1	TGTGCCAGCTCACCAGCGGTTGGTGAAGCTTTCTTT	CASSPAVGEAFF
TRBV30	NA	few	TRBJ2-1	TGTGCCTGGAAACAGGACAGCTCCTCTCAGTTCTTC	CAWKQDSSSQFF
TRBV27	TRBD1	NA	TRBJ1-6	TGTGCCAGCAGCTCACGGGACAGGTTTGGAAATTCACCCCTCCACTTT	CASSSRDRFGNSPLHF
TRBV4-2	TRBD1	NA	TRBJ2-1	TGTGCCAGCAGCCAAGTTGGCCAGGGGGCGAGCAATGAGCAGTTCTTC	CASSQVGQGASNEQFF
TRBV3-1	NA	NA	TRBJ2-7	TGTGCCAGCAGCCAAGCGGCTAGGGGGAGCGAGCAGTACTTC	CASSQAARGSEQYF
TRBV12-3/TRBV12-4	TRBD2	NA	TRBJ2-1	TGTGCCAGCAGAGGCGCCGGGACTAGCGGCTACAATGAGCAGTTCTTC	CASRGAGTSGYNEQFF
TRBV10-3	NA	many	TRBJ2-2	TGTGCCATCAGCCGACAGAGCGCGAACACCGGGGAGCTGTTTTTT	CAISRQSANTGELFF
TRBV27	TRBD2	many	TRBJ2-7	TGTGCCAGCAGTTTGGCGGGAGAGAGGTACGAGCAGTACTTC	CASSLAGERYEQYF
TRBV28	NA	few	TRBJ1-1	TGTGCCAGCAGAAGGTACCGGGACCGGAACACTGAAGCTTTCTTT	CASRRYRDRNTEAFF
TRBV14	NA	few	TRBJ2-3	TGTGCCAGCGGGACCTTGAGCACAGATACGCAGTATTTT	CASGTLSTDTQYF
TRBV29-1	NA	NA	TRBJ1-2	TGCAGCGTTGAGGCCCTCGGGGACGGCTACACCTTC	CSVEALGDGYTF
TRBV7-9	TRBD2	many	TRBJ2-1	TGTGCCAGCAGCAACCCAAGCGGGAGGGTCGACAATGAGCAGTTCTTC	CASSNPSGRVDNEQFF
TRBV4-2	TRBD2	many	TRBJ2-7	TGTGCCAGCAGCCAAGATTTAGGGCTAGCGGTAACCTCCTACGAGCAGTACTTC	CASSQDLGLAVTSYEQYF
TRBV3-1	NA	NA	TRBJ1-1	TGTGCCAGCAGCCAAGCTTTTAACAGTCCTGAAGCTTTCTTT	CASSQAFNSPEAFF
TRBV2	NA	few	TRBJ1-2	TGTGCCAGCAGTGAGGTGGGGAGCGTTGGCTACACCTTC	CASSEVGSVGYTF
TRBV5-1	TRBD2	few	TRBJ2-3	TGCGCCAGCAGCTCTGTCGGCGGAATTCGACTAGCGGGAGTATCAGATACGCAGTATTTT	CASSSVGGIRLAGVSDTQYF
TRBV4-1	NA	NA	TRBJ2-2	TGCGCCAGCAGCCAAGATATTATGACAGTGAACACCGGGGAGCTGTTTTTT	CASSQDIMTVNTGELFF
TRBV29-1	NA	NA	TRBJ1-1	TGCAGCGTCGAGGACAGCCCGGGCACTGAAGCTTTCTTT	CSVEDSPGTEAFF
TRBV18	TRBD2	many	TRBJ2-1	TGTGCCAGCTCACCGGGCATGGCGGGAGTCAATGAGCAGTTCTTC	CASSPGMAGVNEQFF
TRBV5-6	NA	NA	TRBJ2-1	TGTGCCAGCAGCTTGCTACGTGAGCAGTTCTTC	CASSLLREQFF
TRBV29-1	NA	many	TRBJ2-5	TGCAGCGTTGGAGCGCAAGAGACCCAGTACTTC	CSVGAQETQYF